Below are 18 T cell receptor beta chains sequenced from a single sample in a study of chemoradiotherapy in HPV16-positive cancers. Profiled with immunoSEQ multiplex PCR; TCRdb holds only in-frame clones, not every one. The table lists about 32,000 clones, 88% of them singletons. The source material was blood, sampled from a patient who underwent chemoradiotherapy. These receptors came from a human donor with HPV-associated anogenital cancer.

The DNA for the CDR3 is TGTGCCAGCAGCCCAGGACGTTTGTCTATGCTTTATGGCTACACCTTC. Translated: CASSPGRLSMLYGYTF. This rearrangement joins TRBV7-9 to TRBJ1-2; no firm D call. V was cut by 5 bases and J by 5 bases, with 21 bases left in between. The germline CDR1 and CDR2 sequences are SEHNR and FQNEAQ (reference sequence). CDR3 length: 16 amino acids. Full variable domain (rest looked up from reference TRBV7-9 and TRBJ1-2): DTGVSQNPRHKITKRGQNVTFRCDPISEHNRLYWYRQTLGQGPEFLTYFQNEAQLEKSRLLSDRFSAERPKGSFSTLEIQRTEQGDSAMYLCASSPGRLSMLYGYTFGSGTRLTVV.

This sequence joins TRBV4-2 and TRBJ1-2; 7 bases map to TRBD1. The trim removed 1 base at V and 8 bases at J, leaving 13 bases unmatched. This CDR3 has 16 residues. Germline V CDR1 and CDR2: LGHNA, YNFKEQ. CDR3 bases: TGTGCCAGCAGCCAAGTCTCCGGGACAGAACAGACAGGCTACACCTTC. Amino acid sequence: CASSQVSGTEQTGYTF.

V usage is TRBV7-8 and J usage is TRBJ1-5; D remains unclear. The CDR3 is 13 amino acids. Germline CDR1 and CDR2: SGHVS and FQNEAQ. V was cut by 1 base and J by 6 bases, with 7 bases left in between. For the CDR3, the DNA is TGTGCCAGCAGCTTAGGAGAGGGTCAGCCCCAGCATTTT. As protein: CASSLGEGQPQHF. Together with reference TRBV7-8 and TRBJ1-5, the CDR3 gives the full variable domain: GAGVSQSPRYKVAKRGQDVALRCDPISGHVSLFWYQQALGQGPEFLTYFQNEAQLDKSGLPSDRFFAERPEGSVSTLKIQRTQQEDSAVYLCASSLGEGQPQHFGDGTRLSIL.

The CDR3 DNA sequence: TGTGCCAGCAGACAGGGGGGGCAGCCCCAGCATTTT. This sequence encodes CASRQGGQPQHF. The V and J genes are TRBV6-1 and TRBJ1-5, with 8 nucleotides matching TRBD1. Germline V gives CDR1 MNHNS, CDR2 SASEGT. CDR3 length: 12 residues. Germline trimming cut 6 bases from V and 7 bases from J; bases unmatched to any gene: 2.

The chain has TRBV6-6 and TRBJ2-3; 8 nucleotides match TRBD1. The germline gives CDR1 MNHNY, CDR2 SVGAGI (reference sequence). V shed 5 bases, J shed 3 bases, and the junction held 7 bases outside the gene matches. This CDR3 comprises 15 residues. The chain's CDR3 is CASSIQGGGTDTQYF. CDR3 in DNA: TGTGCCAGCAGTATACAGGGGGGTGGAACAGATACGCAGTATTTT.

The chain links TRBV28 to TRBJ1-2; unclear D gene. Germline V lookup: CDR1 MDHEN, CDR2 SYDVKM. The V end lost 6 bases, the J end lost 12 bases, and 11 bases lay between the germline ends. The CDR3 length is 10 residues. The CDR3 coding sequence is TGTGCCAGCAGCTCCTCCCTTGACACCTTC. Protein: CASSSSLDTF.

V and J are TRBV12-5 and TRBJ1-2; TRBD1 matches at 7 bases. Losses at the gene ends were 1 base for V and 8 bases for J; bases not matched to a gene: 13. The CDR3 is 16 amino acids. CDR1 is LGHNT, CDR2 FRNRAP, per germline. The CDR3: CASGLEAGQTWYGYTF. The CDR3 bases are TGTGCTAGTGGTTTGGAGGCGGGACAGACATGGTACGGCTACACCTTC.

This clone was observed a single time. V and J are TRBV7-2 and TRBJ2-1; D remains ambiguous. Germline V gene data show CDR1 as SGHTA and CDR2 as FQGNSA. The CDR3 is 16 residues long. V was cut by 1 base and J by 7 bases, with 17 bases left in between. CDR3 amino acids: CASSLGRSVPGNEQFF. CDR3 nucleotides: TGTGCCAGCAGCTTAGGACGGAGCGTACCTGGGAATGAGCAGTTCTTC.

A few counts support this clone. The chain couples TRBV6-1 to TRBJ1-1; TRBD1 matches 9 bases. The CDR3 is made up of 14 amino acids. With 6 bases clipped from V and 3 bases from J, the junction kept 5 bases outside the gene matches. CDR1 is MNHNS, CDR2 SASEGT, per germline. The CDR3 DNA reads TGTGCCAGCAGGGGACAGGGAAGGGACACTGAAGCTTTCTTT. Translating it yields CASRGQGRDTEAFF.

This chain connects TRBV5-1 to TRBJ1-3; TRBD1 is a possible D gene (6 bases). Trimming removed 0 bases at V and 1 base at J, with 11 bases between. This CDR3 has 16 residues. Germline V lookup: CDR1 SGHRS, CDR2 YFSETQ. The CDR3 is CASSLEGRGSGNTIYF. For the CDR3, the DNA is TGCGCCAGCAGCTTGGAGGGCAGGGGTTCTGGAAACACCATATATTTT.

The chain carries TRBV7-8 and TRBJ2-5, with 9 bases matching TRBD1. The CDR3 sequence is 15 residues long. Trimming cost V 1 base and J 4 bases; bases outside gene matches: 4. Germline loops: CDR1 SGHVS, CDR2 FQNEAQ. As DNA, the CDR3 is TGTGCCAGCAGCTTAGAGCCGGACAGGGGAGAGACCCAGTACTTC. Amino acid sequence: CASSLEPDRGETQYF.

This sequence joins TRBV6-5 and TRBJ1-5, with D unresolved. This CDR3 comprises 14 residues. Trimming stripped 7 bases from V and 7 bases from J, with 17 bases between. Per the germline V gene, CDR1 is MNHEY and CDR2 is SVGAGI. The chain's CDR3 is CASKEAGLGQPQHF. The CDR3 bases are TGTGCCAGCAAGGAGGCCGGGTTGGGCCAGCCCCAGCATTTT.

Only a few counts were recorded for this clone. The chain has TRBV2 and TRBJ1-4; D is ambiguous. V lost 7 bases, J lost 0 bases, and 15 bases lay in between. The CDR3 is 16 amino acids. Germline lookup yields CDR1 SNHLY and CDR2 FYNNEI. The CDR3: CASNRDYLATNEKLFF. In DNA form, the CDR3 reads TGTGCCAGCAATCGGGATTACCTAGCAACTAATGAAAAACTGTTTTTT.

The V and J genes are TRBV4-1 and TRBJ2-7; TRBD1 matches 10 bases. Germline V gene lookup returns CDR1 MGHRA and CDR2 YSYEKL. This CDR3 is built from 14 residues. Trimming cost V 3 bases and J 3 bases; bases outside gene matches: 2. CDR3 sequence (DNA): TGCGCCAGCAGCCAGTGGGACAGGGGCTACGAGCAGTACTTC. Encoded protein: CASSQWDRGYEQYF.

The chain joins TRBV6-4 to TRBJ2-1; no clear D. V lost 0 bases and J lost 1, with 7 bases in between. Germline V gene sequence: CDR1 MRHNA, CDR2 SNTAGT. The CDR3 contains 15 residues. The CDR3 is CASSDSRNSYNEQFF. DNA of the CDR3: TGTGCCAGCAGTGACTCTCGTAATTCCTACAATGAGCAGTTCTTC.

The genes are TRBV18 and TRBJ2-5; D is unresolved. The CDR3 runs 11 residues. Germline V gene sequence: CDR1 KGHSH, CDR2 LQKENI. Between the trimmed V and J ends, which lost 2 bases and 4 bases, there was a span of 2 bases. For the CDR3, the DNA is TGTGCCAGCTCACCAGGAGAGACCCAGTACTTC. Amino acid sequence: CASSPGETQYF.

The gene calls are TRBV7-9 and TRBJ1-1; D remains unclear. V was shortened by 10 bases and J by 0 bases, with 18 bases between the two germline ends. Germline-derived CDR1 and CDR2 are SEHNR and FQNEAQ (reference sequence). The CDR3 sequence is 15 residues long. CDR3 loop: CANDDLSAVNTEAFF. The CDR3 nucleotides are TGTGCCAACGATGATCTCTCGGCGGTGAACACTGAAGCTTTCTTT.

This chain connects TRBV7-9 to TRBJ2-1, with TRBD1 matching 8 bases. The germline V gene has CDR1 SEHNR and CDR2 FQNEAQ (reference sequence). This CDR3 has 15 amino acids. Germline trimming cut 0 bases from V and 3 bases from J; bases unmatched to any gene: 1. The CDR3 DNA follows: TGTGCCAGCAGCTTAGCTGGACAGGGCTACAATGAGCAGTTCTTC. Amino acids: CASSLAGQGYNEQFF.